This TCR beta chain was obtained from a study of response to subunit inactivated influenza vaccine. General observations from the study: Authors suggested few new T cells are recruited by each seasonal influenza vaccination.

V lost 4 bases to trimming and J lost 0 bases, with 4 bases between them. The CDR3 extends over 13 amino acids. Points on this clonotype: No antigen is known for it.

TCRdb re-called the RT-PCR reads with MiXCR, one entry per CDR3 protein. The sample has roughly 500,000 distinct CDR3 sequences, approximately 22% seen once. The same data also contributed to another study, on T cells expressing NK-cell markers. This second study says: It was by 5'RACE template switching with UMIs that TCR beta cDNA was made. Of CD8+ T cells, about 1.0-8% belonged to dominant NKG2C+ clonotypes in five or six donors. The CD3+CD56-NKG2C+ fraction of several donors was also led by these clonotypes. Nothing established the HCMV specificity of expanded NKG2C+ T cell clones.

The source material was CD4+ T cells sorted from PBMCs, sampled approximately 13 days after vaccination. The receptor comes from a man aged 45-65 years who received an inactivated influenza vaccine. The V gene is TRBV12-3 or TRBV12-4, the J gene TRBJ1-3; D is unresolved. The CDR3 here is CASSSSSGNTIYF. Written as DNA, the CDR3 is TGTGCCAGCAGTTCATCCTCTGGAAACACCATATATTTT.